Listed below are T cell receptor beta chains from one sample, sequenced in a study of T cells in Graves' hyperthyroidism and ophthalmopathy. TCRdb used MiXCR to reprocess the multiplex PCR reads, holding one entry per CDR3 protein. This table holds 300,000 or so distinct CDR3 sequences, approximately 15% found once. Sequencing was done on a sample of blood. Source of these receptors: a woman aged 55-70 years with Graves' ophthalmopathy. Both conserved end residues are part of each CDR3. Fields, in order: D gene, clone size, V gene, J gene, CDR3 DNA, CDR3 protein. A D gene is named only where the DNA matches it firmly. Rows give clone size only sometimes, using once, few, many, or a class for an expanded clone.

d_call: TRBD1
clone_size: many
v_call: TRBV18
j_call: TRBJ1-2
cdr3_nt: TGTGCCAGCTCCCGGGACAGGGAAGTCTATGGCTACACCTTC
cdr3_aa: CASSRDREVYGYTF

d_call: .
clone_size: many
v_call: TRBV6-2/TRBV6-3
j_call: TRBJ1-6
cdr3_nt: TGTGCCAGCAGCTCATCGGAGTCACCCCTCCACTTT
cdr3_aa: CASSSSESPLHF

d_call: TRBD1
clone_size: .
v_call: TRBV7-9
j_call: TRBJ1-5
cdr3_nt: TGTGCCAGCAGCCCTGACAGGGGAGTTCAGCCCCAGCATTTT
cdr3_aa: CASSPDRGVQPQHF

d_call: .
clone_size: many
v_call: TRBV7-2
j_call: TRBJ2-3
cdr3_nt: TGTGCCAGCAGACAAGACAGGACAGATACGCAGTATTTT
cdr3_aa: CASRQDRTDTQYF

d_call: .
clone_size: few
v_call: TRBV18
j_call: TRBJ2-6
cdr3_nt: TGTGCCAGCAGCCTCGGACGTCGCTCTGGGGCCAACGTCCTGACTTTC
cdr3_aa: CASSLGRRSGANVLTF

d_call: TRBD2
clone_size: few
v_call: TRBV4-3
j_call: TRBJ2-2
cdr3_nt: TGCGCCAGCAGCCGGAATAGCGGGGGGGTCGGGGAGCTGTTTTTT
cdr3_aa: CASSRNSGGVGELFF

d_call: TRBD1
clone_size: many
v_call: TRBV7-9
j_call: TRBJ1-1
cdr3_nt: TGTGCCAGCAGCTGGGGACAGGGAGAGGTGAACACTGAAGCTTTCTTT
cdr3_aa: CASSWGQGEVNTEAFF

d_call: .
clone_size: many
v_call: TRBV6-2/TRBV6-3
j_call: TRBJ2-1
cdr3_nt: TGTGCCAGCAGTTGGCCTGGACTGAATGAGCAGTTCTTC
cdr3_aa: CASSWPGLNEQFF

d_call: .
clone_size: many
v_call: TRBV4-1
j_call: TRBJ2-7
cdr3_nt: TGCGCCAGCAGCCAGACCGGGGGCCACTCCTACGAGCAGTACTTC
cdr3_aa: CASSQTGGHSYEQYF

d_call: .
clone_size: few
v_call: TRBV4-1
j_call: TRBJ2-4
cdr3_nt: TGCGCCAGCAGCCAAGATGGGACAAGGAATTTGCGGGGAAACATTCAGTACTTC
cdr3_aa: CASSQDGTRNLRGNIQYF

d_call: .
clone_size: many
v_call: TRBV20-1
j_call: TRBJ2-5
cdr3_nt: TGCAGTGCCTCTTTGGGACCAGAGACCCAGTACTTC
cdr3_aa: CSASLGPETQYF

d_call: TRBD1
clone_size: few
v_call: TRBV20-1
j_call: TRBJ1-6
cdr3_nt: TGCAGTGTTCCGGGACAGGGTAATTCACCCCTCCACTTT
cdr3_aa: CSVPGQGNSPLHF

d_call: .
clone_size: many
v_call: TRBV20-1
j_call: TRBJ1-3
cdr3_nt: TGCAGTGCTAGAGATTTGGGGGACTCTGGAAACACCATATATTTT
cdr3_aa: CSARDLGDSGNTIYF

d_call: .
clone_size: .
v_call: TRBV9
j_call: TRBJ1-1
cdr3_nt: TGTGCCAGCAGCGCGGGCAGTCTGGCTGAAGCTTTCTTT
cdr3_aa: CASSAGSLAEAFF